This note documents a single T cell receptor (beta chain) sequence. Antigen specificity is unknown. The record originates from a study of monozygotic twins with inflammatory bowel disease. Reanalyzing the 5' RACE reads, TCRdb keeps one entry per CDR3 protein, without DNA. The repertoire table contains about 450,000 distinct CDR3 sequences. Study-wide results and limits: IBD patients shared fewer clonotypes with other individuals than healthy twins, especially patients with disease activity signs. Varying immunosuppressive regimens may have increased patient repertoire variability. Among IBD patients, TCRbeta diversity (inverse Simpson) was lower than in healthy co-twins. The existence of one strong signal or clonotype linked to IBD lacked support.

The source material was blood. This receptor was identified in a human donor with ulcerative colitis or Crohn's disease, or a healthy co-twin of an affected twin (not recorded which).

The CDR3 region is CASSVAGIEQFF. The chain recombines TRBV9 with TRBJ2-1. CDR1 SGDLS and CDR2 YYNGEE come from the germline V gene. The CDR3 contains 12 residues.